This T cell receptor beta chain was recovered during a study of blood T cell repertoires in COVID-19. The authors' processing: Amplification of reference gene primers provided the estimated nucleated cell counts. Using immunoSEQ multiplex PCR, the repertoire was profiled, and TCRdb retains in-frame clones only, with some absent. V and J calls and clone size follow that table, whereas D and trimming were derived from the DNA. The sample includes about 56,000 clones, 72% seen only once; the top ten take approximately 4.8%. Those enrolled in Seattle joined during active infection and were followed longitudinally afterward. This CDR3 is 15 amino acids long. The germline V gene encodes CDR1 SNHLY and CDR2 FYNNEI. V lost 3 bases and J 2 bases, leaving 11 bases between the germline ends.

The sample was peripheral blood. The chain has TRBV2 and TRBJ1-5, with unresolved D. This sequence originates from a woman between 70 and 85 years old with COVID-19, enrolled during active disease. CDR3 sequence reads: CASSESSVRNQPQHF. The CDR3 region has the DNA TGTGCCAGCAGTGAGTCTTCAGTTCGCAATCAGCCCCAGCATTTT.